This TCR beta chain derives from a study of vaccination and CD4 T cells after COVID-19. As to time point: late sampling 161 to 241 days after vaccination in three convalescent patients. Treatment described: roughly nine-day PBMC culture with coronavirus spike peptide pools or control peptides (ViraFEST assay). With respect to this clonotype: Its matching antigen is unknown.

This CDR3 has 15 amino acids. V lost 6 bases, J lost 6 bases, and 7 bases stayed unmatched. Germline CDR1 MRHNA, CDR2 SNTAGT. At the Johns Hopkins FTIC core, DNA taken from cultured CD4+ T cells was sequenced by way of the Oncomine TCR Beta short-read assay. TCRdb ran MiXCR on the PCR reads and lists one entry per CDR3 protein. This table holds 15,000 to 20,000 distinct CDR3 sequences, over 50% found once. The sample in question was CD4+ T cells from blood, cultured in vitro, obtained about 7 months after SARS-CoV-2 vaccination. The clonotype comes from a human donor who had recovered from COVID-19. J is TRBJ2-3 and V is TRBV6-4; TRBD2 matches at 12 bases. The DNA for the CDR3 is TGTGCCAGCAGCTCCGGACTAGCGGGAAGTGATACGCAGTATTTT. Translated: CASSSGLAGSDTQYF.